Listed below are T cell receptor beta chains from one sample, sequenced in a study of T cells in Graves' hyperthyroidism and ophthalmopathy. TCRdb passed the multiplex PCR reads through MiXCR, listing each CDR3 protein once. The sample records 200,000 to 250,000 distinct CDR3 sequences, 17% being singletons. Source material: blood. These receptors all stem from a woman aged 45-65 years with Graves' hyperthyroidism. Each CDR3 is given with its conserved first and last residue. D genes are given only for firm matches. Not all rows give a size; the values are once, few, many and, for expanded clones, a class.

d_call,v_call,clone_size,j_call,cdr3_nt,cdr3_aa
TRBD1,TRBV29-1,many,TRBJ2-2,TGCAGCGTTGGCAGGGGGACCGGGGAGCTGTTTTTT,CSVGRGTGELFF
-,TRBV11-2,many,TRBJ2-7,TGTGCCAGCAGCTTAAACATGTACGAGCAGTACTTC,CASSLNMYEQYF
-,TRBV11-2,once,TRBJ1-1,TGTGCCAGCAGCTTAGGTACAGGGACGACTGAAGCTTTCTTT,CASSLGTGTTEAFF
-,TRBV5-1,-,TRBJ2-7,TGCGCCAGCAGCCCTGGCACCCACCCATACTACGAGCAGTACTTC,CASSPGTHPYYEQYF
-,TRBV18,-,TRBJ1-1,TGTGCCAGCTCACCGAACGGGGAATCTGAAGCTTTCTTT,CASSPNGESEAFF
-,TRBV20-1,few,TRBJ2-7,TGCAGTGCTAGAGATTGGGGGTCGGGCCTCTACGAGCAGTACTTC,CSARDWGSGLYEQYF
-,TRBV20-1,many,TRBJ2-5,TGCAGTGCTAGTTCCGTTGGGGGGGAGACCCAGTACTTC,CSASSVGGETQYF
TRBD1,TRBV5-5,few,TRBJ1-4,TGTGCCAGCAGCTTTAGAGGGACAGGTTTTAATGAAAAACTGTTTTTT,CASSFRGTGFNEKLFF
-,TRBV5-6,-,TRBJ2-7,TGTGCCAGCAGCTTGCCGGGGGCGGATATCTACGAGCAGTACTTC,CASSLPGADIYEQYF
-,TRBV24-1,few,TRBJ2-6,TGTGCCACCAGTGCGGGGGCCTCTGGGGCCAACGTCCTGACTTTC,CATSAGASGANVLTF
-,TRBV3-1,many,TRBJ2-1,TGTGCCAGCAGCCGGGCGGGCAATGAGCAGTTCTTC,CASSRAGNEQFF
-,TRBV12-3/TRBV12-4,-,TRBJ1-5,TGTGCCAGCAGTTTCGGTGGAGGGAGCAATCAGCCCCAGCATTTT,CASSFGGGSNQPQHF
TRBD1,TRBV25-1,-,TRBJ2-7,TGTGCCAGCAGTGTCGTGGGGACAGCCTACGAGCAGTACTTC,CASSVVGTAYEQYF
TRBD2,TRBV5-1,few,TRBJ2-3,TGCGCCAGCAGCTTGACCGGGAGGTACACAGATACGCAGTATTTT,CASSLTGRYTDTQYF
TRBD1,TRBV24-1,many,TRBJ2-7,TGTGCCACCAGTGATGTCGGACAGGGACAAAGAGGCGAGCAGTACTTC,CATSDVGQGQRGEQYF
-,TRBV28,many,TRBJ1-2,TGTGCCAGCAGTTTTAAGGGTTCTGGCTACACCTTC,CASSFKGSGYTF
-,TRBV12-3/TRBV12-4,many,TRBJ2-3,TGTGCCAGCATGGTGAGGAGCACAGATACGCAGTATTTT,CASMVRSTDTQYF
-,TRBV28,-,TRBJ1-2,TGTGCCAGCAGTTCCGGGGTGGGGAGCTACACCTTC,CASSSGVGSYTF
-,TRBV6-1,many,TRBJ1-5,TGTGCCGCAAAACGAACAGTTACTAGCAATCAGCCCCAGCATTTT,CAAKRTVTSNQPQHF
-,TRBV9,few,TRBJ2-1,TGTGCCAGCAGCGTAGGGCTAGCGAAGGTCAATGAGCAGTTCTTC,CASSVGLAKVNEQFF
-,TRBV7-2,many,TRBJ1-2,TGTGCCAGCAGCTTAGGTCCTACTAACTATGGCTACACCTTC,CASSLGPTNYGYTF
TRBD1,TRBV19,many,TRBJ1-5,TGTGCCAGTAGTTTGACCCCACAGGGGGCCAGCAATCAGCCCCAGCATTTT,CASSLTPQGASNQPQHF
-,TRBV20-1,many,TRBJ1-2,TGCAGTGCTAGAGATGGCAATTCCTATGGCTACACCTTC,CSARDGNSYGYTF
-,TRBV11-2,many,TRBJ2-7,TGTGCCAGCAGCTTAGCGACAGGAATCTACGAGCAGTACTTC,CASSLATGIYEQYF
TRBD1,TRBV6-1,many,TRBJ1-2,TGTGCCAGCAGCCGGGACAGGACTGACTATGGCTACACCTTC,CASSRDRTDYGYTF
-,TRBV9,many,TRBJ2-1,TGTGCCAGCAGCGTCCGAGGCGGAGGCTCCTACAATGAGCAGTTCTTC,CASSVRGGGSYNEQFF
-,TRBV18,many,TRBJ1-1,TGTGCCAGCTCACCAAGCACTGAAGCTTTCTTT,CASSPSTEAFF
TRBD2,TRBV12-3/TRBV12-4,many,TRBJ2-3,TGTGCCAGCAGCCCTTTAGCGGGAGTTGTTTCAGATACGCAGTATTTT,CASSPLAGVVSDTQYF
-,TRBV2,few,TRBJ2-7,TGTGCCAGCAGTGGAGGGACTGGCCCGTTCCACGAGCAGTACTTC,CASSGGTGPFHEQYF
-,TRBV30,many,TRBJ2-2,TGTGCCTGGAGTGTGACGGGAGTTTCCGGGGAGCTGTTTTTT,CAWSVTGVSGELFF
TRBD1,TRBV6-1,-,TRBJ1-1,TGTGCCAGCAGTGACCGCAACAGGGGGCGCGGCTCTAATGAAGCTTTCTTT,CASSDRNRGRGSNEAFF
-,TRBV4-2,-,TRBJ2-5,TGTGCCAGCAGCCAAGGTCACGGGACGGAGACCCAGTACTTC,CASSQGHGTETQYF
-,TRBV6-2/TRBV6-3,many,TRBJ2-1,TGTGCCAGCAGTTCCCCTGGCGGGACACTAAACTCCTACAATGAGCAGTTCTTC,CASSSPGGTLNSYNEQFF
TRBD2,TRBV2,many,TRBJ2-2,TGTGCCAGCAGTGAAGTGACTAGCGGGAACACCGGGGAGCTGTTTTTT,CASSEVTSGNTGELFF
TRBD1,TRBV3-1,many,TRBJ1-2,TGTGCCAGCAGCCAGGGGACAGGGGAAAACTATGGCTACACCTTC,CASSQGTGENYGYTF
-,TRBV5-6,-,TRBJ2-2,TGTGCCAGCAGCTTGGGAATGGGTGGCACCGGGGAGCTGTTTTTT,CASSLGMGGTGELFF
TRBD1,TRBV30,many,TRBJ1-5,TGTGCCTGGAAAAAAGTACAGGGGGCTGATCAGCCCCAGCATTTT,CAWKKVQGADQPQHF
TRBD1,TRBV5-1,few,TRBJ2-2,TGCGCCAGCAGCTTGGAACCTTCGGGACAGGGGGCCGGGGAGCTGTTTTTT,CASSLEPSGQGAGELFF
TRBD2,TRBV7-2,many,TRBJ2-2,TGTGCCAGCAGCTTATTTATTGGACTAGCGGCAAACACCGGGGAGCTGTTTTTT,CASSLFIGLAANTGELFF
-,TRBV10-3,few,TRBJ1-6,TGTGCCATCAGCACAGGGAGAACGAATTCACCCCTCCACTTT,CAISTGRTNSPLHF
-,TRBV5-4,many,TRBJ2-1,TGTGCCAGCAGCTTTTTAACCTACAATGAGCAGTTCTTC,CASSFLTYNEQFF
-,TRBV5-1,-,TRBJ1-1,TGCGCCAGCAGCTTGAAGGTGATGAACACTGAAGCTTTCTTT,CASSLKVMNTEAFF
TRBD1,TRBV3-1,-,TRBJ1-6,TGTGCCAGCAGCCATAGACAGGGAAAGGATTCACCCCTCCACTTT,CASSHRQGKDSPLHF
TRBD2,TRBV3-1,many,TRBJ2-5,TGTGCCAGCAGCCAAGATCGACTAGCGGGATCAATGGAGACCCAGTACTTC,CASSQDRLAGSMETQYF
-,TRBV27,many,TRBJ2-1,TGTGCCAGCAGTTTAATAGGTGATGAGCAGTTCTTC,CASSLIGDEQFF
-,TRBV18,few,TRBJ2-1,TGTGCCAGCCGCCGGAGCAGGGCCGTCTACAATGAGCAGTTCTTC,CASRRSRAVYNEQFF
TRBD2,TRBV29-1,many,TRBJ2-7,TGCAGCGTTTCTGGGGGTGAGGGAGGGCCGTACGAGCAGTACTTC,CSVSGGEGGPYEQYF
-,TRBV11-1,many,TRBJ2-7,TGTGCCAGCAGCTTAGCAGCCCCCTCCTACGAGCAGTACTTC,CASSLAAPSYEQYF
TRBD1,TRBV6-1,many,TRBJ2-1,TGTGCCAGCAGTGAGGTCCCGGGACAGGGGAGGGGTGAGCAGTTCTTC,CASSEVPGQGRGEQFF
TRBD2,TRBV7-9,many,TRBJ2-3,TGTGCCAGCAGCCGTTTCGTTAGCGGGAGGGCCCAAGATACGCAGTATTTT,CASSRFVSGRAQDTQYF
TRBD1,TRBV30,few,TRBJ1-6,TGTGCCTGGAGTGTAGATGGACAGGGATCACCCCTCCACTTT,CAWSVDGQGSPLHF
-,TRBV20-1,many,TRBJ2-5,TGCAGTGCTGGGGACCGCAGAGAGACCCAGTACTTC,CSAGDRRETQYF
-,TRBV29-1,many,TRBJ2-5,TGCAGCGTTGAGGTGGCTAGTTGGACCCAGTACTTC,CSVEVASWTQYF